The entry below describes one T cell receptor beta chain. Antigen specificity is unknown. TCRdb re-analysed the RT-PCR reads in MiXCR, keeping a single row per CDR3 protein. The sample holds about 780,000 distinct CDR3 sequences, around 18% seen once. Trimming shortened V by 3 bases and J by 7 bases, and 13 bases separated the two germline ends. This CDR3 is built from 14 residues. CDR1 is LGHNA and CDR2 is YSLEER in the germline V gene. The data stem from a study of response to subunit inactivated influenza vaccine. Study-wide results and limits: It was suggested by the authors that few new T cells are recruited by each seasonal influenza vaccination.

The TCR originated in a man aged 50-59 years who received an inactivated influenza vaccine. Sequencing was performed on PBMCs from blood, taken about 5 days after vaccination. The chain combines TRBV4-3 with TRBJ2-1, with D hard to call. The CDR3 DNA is TGCGCCAGCAGCCAGTCAGCAGGCGAAAATGAGCAGTTCTTC. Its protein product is CASSQSAGENEQFF.